A single sample gave rise to the 9 T cell receptor beta chains below, sequenced in a study of control samples from healthy donors and cancer patients. The method was immunoSEQ multiplex PCR; TCRdb's version includes in-frame clones alone and lacks a portion of them. The sample contains about 160,000 clones, around nine tenths of which appear only once. The sample comprised blood. These receptors all come from a man aged 25 to 40 in good health.

The rearrangement joins TRBV27 to TRBJ1-2; no reliable D call. CDR1 is MNHEY, CDR2 SMNVEV, per germline (reference sequence). The CDR3 length is 14 residues. V was trimmed by 11 bases and J by 4 bases, leaving 20 bases between them. The CDR3 region is CASSDVMSSYGYTF. The CDR3 nucleotides are TGTGCCTCTTCCGATGTCATGTCCAGCTATGGCTACACCTTC.

J is TRBJ1-6 and V is TRBV13; D is undetermined. Deletions cut 5 bases from V and 6 bases from J, with 8 bases between. Germline assignment: CDR1 PRHDT and CDR2 FYEKMQ (reference sequence). The CDR3 totals 13 residues. For the CDR3, the DNA is TGTGCCAGCAGCCGAACCTCTAATTCACCCCTCCACTTT. The encoded protein is CASSRTSNSPLHF.

The V and J genes are TRBV2 and TRBJ1-3, with no clear D. The CDR3 has 11 residues. Looked up from germline, CDR1 is SNHLY and CDR2 is FYNNEI. Trimming took 4 bases from V and 9 from J, leaving 7 bases between them. The CDR3 DNA sequence: TGTGCCAGCAGTGCTAAGGGCACCATATATTTT. It yields the protein CASSAKGTIYF.

V usage is TRBV27 and J usage is TRBJ2-1; 12 positions match TRBD2. The CDR3 totals 16 residues. Per germline, CDR1 MNHEY and CDR2 SMNVEV (reference sequence). Germline trimming cut 3 bases from V and 7 bases from J; bases unmatched to any gene: 7. CDR3 nucleotides: TGTGCCAGCAGTTTTTGGTCTAGCGGGGGGGCGAATGAGCAGTTCTTC. Its protein product is CASSFWSSGGANEQFF.

This clone was detected a few times. This chain links TRBV7-9 with TRBJ1-2; D remains unclear. V lost 3 bases and J 4 bases, leaving 6 bases between the germline ends. Looked up from germline, CDR1 is SEHNR and CDR2 is FQNEAQ (reference sequence). The CDR3 contains 12 residues. In DNA, the CDR3 is TGTGCCAGCAGCTTTGATTTCTATGGCTACACCTTC. It encodes CASSFDFYGYTF.

The rearrangement uses TRBV24-1 and TRBJ1-4; D gene uncertain. The CDR3 is 14 amino acids. The germline V and J ends were trimmed by 10 bases and 5 bases, with 16 bases remaining between them. Germline V gene data show CDR1 as KGHDR and CDR2 as SFDVKD. CDR3 DNA sequence: TGTGCCACTTATCGAAGGGCTTGGAATGAAAAACTGTTTTTT. Its translation is CATYRRAWNEKLFF.

The rearrangement uses TRBV10-3 and TRBJ2-1; D remains unclear. Germline V gene lookup returns CDR1 ENHRY and CDR2 SYGVKD. Trimming left V 0 bases short and J 0 bases short, with 9 bases between. The CDR3 consists of 16 residues. The chain's CDR3 is CAISESVASSYNEQFF. The CDR3 DNA sequence: TGTGCCATCAGTGAGTCGGTGGCGAGCTCCTACAATGAGCAGTTCTTC.

The CDR3: CASSGRHPQVPQHF. The CDR3 DNA reads as TGTGCCAGCAGCGGGAGACACCCTCAGGTGCCCCAGCATTTT. The J gene is TRBJ1-5, the V gene TRBV28; D is ambiguous. The CDR3 is 14 residues long. V dropped 6 bases and J dropped 9 bases, with 18 bases sitting between them. Germline assignment: CDR1 MDHEN and CDR2 SYDVKM.

The V and J genes are TRBV5-1 and TRBJ2-1, with TRBD2 matching 13 bases. The length of the CDR3 is 14 residues. CDR1 is SGHRS, CDR2 YFSETQ, per germline. The V and J ends lost 5 bases and 8 bases, in that order; junction bases with no gene match: 4. CDR3 bases: TGCGCCAGCAGACTAGCGGGAGGGCCGGATGAGCAGTTCTTC. Its protein product is CASRLAGGPDEQFF.